These T cell receptor beta chains were read from a single sample in a study of Graves' ophthalmopathy and Graves' hyperthyroidism. Each CDR3 protein gets one entry after TCRdb re-called the multiplex PCR reads with MiXCR. Among roughly 500,000 distinct CDR3 sequences listed, around an eighth were seen once. The sample consisted of blood. Receptors originate from a woman in her thirties with Graves' ophthalmopathy. Both conserved end residues are part of each CDR3. The D gene is left open where the match is weak. The size of a clone is reported for some rows only, either as once, few or many, or as a class for expanded clones.

size | J | V | D | DNA | CDR3
many | TRBJ1-5 | TRBV6-5 | . | TGTGCCAGCGGTACACCGATGAGCAATCAGCCCCAGCATTTT | CASGTPMSNQPQHF
many | TRBJ2-7 | TRBV28 | . | TGTGCCAGCAGTTTGGGGGATGTCTACGAGCAGTACTTC | CASSLGDVYEQYF
once | TRBJ1-3 | TRBV3-1 | . | TGTGCCAGCAGCCCTTGGTCCGCCGCGGGAAACACCATATATTTT | CASSPWSAAGNTIYF
many | TRBJ1-5 | TRBV28 | TRBD1 | TGTGCCAGCAGTCGCAGGGGGGCAAATAGCAATCAGCCCCAGCATTTT | CASSRRGANSNQPQHF
many | TRBJ2-5 | TRBV10-3 | . | TGTGCCATCAGTGAAACTAGATCGGAGACCCAGTACTTC | CAISETRSETQYF
. | TRBJ1-1 | TRBV6-2/TRBV6-3 | . | TGTGCCAGCAGTTATTGGGGGTCCGTGAGTGAAGCAAACACTGAAGCTTGCTTT | CASSYWGSVSEANTEACF
. | TRBJ2-3 | TRBV4-1 | . | TGCGCCAGCAGCCAGATGAGTCACCCCGCGACAGATACGCAGTATTTT | CASSQMSHPATDTQYF
many | TRBJ1-5 | TRBV15 | . | TGTGCCACCAGCAGAGATCGAGGGTCACACGGTAATCAGCCCCAGCATTTT | CATSRDRGSHGNQPQHF
few | TRBJ1-1 | TRBV7-3 | TRBD1 | TGTGCCAGCAGCTCACTAGACAGGGGGTATGGCACTGAAGCTTTCTTT | CASSSLDRGYGTEAFF
many | TRBJ1-5 | TRBV30 | TRBD1 | TGTGCCTGGGGCAGGGGGGCGAATCAGCCCCAGCATTTT | CAWGRGANQPQHF
once | TRBJ1-1 | TRBV12-3/TRBV12-4 | TRBD1 | TGTGCCAGCAGTTTCGACGTAGGGGGCACCCCGCAAGGGGGGGCTTTCTTT | CASSFDVGGTPQGGAFF
many | TRBJ2-2 | TRBV27 | TRBD1 | TGTGCCAGCAGCCCGACAGGGGGTCCAACGAACACCGGGGAGCTGTTTTTT | CASSPTGGPTNTGELFF
. | TRBJ2-2 | TRBV28 | . | TGTGCCAGCCTGGGATGGGCCGGGGAGCTGTTTTTT | CASLGWAGELFF
many | TRBJ1-5 | TRBV28 | . | TGTGCCAGCACCACTTCCGGGCAGCCCCAGCATTTT | CASTTSGQPQHF
. | TRBJ2-5 | TRBV6-5 | TRBD1 | TGTGCCAGCAGTTACCCCACAGGGGTAGAGACCCAGTACTTC | CASSYPTGVETQYF
many | TRBJ1-2 | TRBV5-1 | . | TGCGCCAGCAGCCGGGACGAGGAGGGCTACACCTTC | CASSRDEEGYTF
many | TRBJ2-7 | TRBV19 | . | TGTGCCAGTAGTATAGCCGCCCGTCCCAACTACGAGCAGTACTTC | CASSIAARPNYEQYF
. | TRBJ1-2 | TRBV6-1 | TRBD1 | TGTGCCAGCAGTGCCGGACAGGGCGACCTCTATGGCTACACCTTC | CASSAGQGDLYGYTF
many | TRBJ1-2 | TRBV20-1 | . | TGCAGTGCTAGAGATGTGGGGAAGAGCAACTATGGCTACACCTTC | CSARDVGKSNYGYTF
many | TRBJ1-2 | TRBV7-2 | TRBD1 | TGTGCCAGCGAAAGCGGGACAGGGAGGAGGAGCTATGGCTACACCTTC | CASESGTGRRSYGYTF
many | TRBJ1-1 | TRBV3-1 | . | TGTGCCAGCAGCCAAGATAGCCGTTGGGACACTGAAGCTTTCTTT | CASSQDSRWDTEAFF
many | TRBJ1-1 | TRBV6-1 | . | TGTGCCAGCAAAGATCGGGCGTTGAACACTGAAGCTTTCTTT | CASKDRALNTEAFF
many | TRBJ2-6 | TRBV24-1 | TRBD1 | TGTGCCACCAGTGACGGACAGGGGGATGGGGCCAACGTCCTGACTTTC | CATSDGQGDGANVLTF
many | TRBJ1-5 | TRBV6-1 | . | TGTGCCAGCAGTAGATTCCCGGACGGATATAGCAATCAGCCCCAGCATTTT | CASSRFPDGYSNQPQHF
many | TRBJ1-5 | TRBV12-5 | TRBD1 | TGTGCTAGTGGTTTGGGGACAGGAAGCAATCAGCCCCAGCATTTT | CASGLGTGSNQPQHF
many | TRBJ2-7 | TRBV30 | TRBD1 | TGTGCCTGGGGGACAGGGCGGCAGTACGAGCAGTACTTC | CAWGTGRQYEQYF
few | TRBJ1-5 | TRBV28 | . | TGTGCCAGCACCCCGAGGAACGGGGATCAGCCCCAGCATTTT | CASTPRNGDQPQHF
many | TRBJ1-2 | TRBV10-1 | . | TGCGCCAGCAAGGTGGGGGGTGGCTACACCTTC | CASKVGGGYTF
many | TRBJ2-5 | TRBV12-3/TRBV12-4 | . | TGTGCCAGCAGTTTAGATGGGGGCCGGGAGACCCAGTACTTC | CASSLDGGRETQYF
many | TRBJ1-6 | TRBV6-1 | . | TGTGCCAGCAGACCGAGGGGAAGCTCCTATAATTCACCCCTCCACTTT | CASRPRGSSYNSPLHF
few | TRBJ2-7 | TRBV28 | TRBD1 | TGTGCCAGCAGTTTCCCCGAGCCAAGCGACAGGGCCGGCGAGCAGTACTTC | CASSFPEPSDRAGEQYF
many | TRBJ2-7 | TRBV6-2/TRBV6-3 | TRBD1 | TGTGCCAGCAGTTTGCAGGGGGCCGGTTTTGGCCCCACCTACGAGCAGTACTTC | CASSLQGAGFGPTYEQYF
many | TRBJ2-3 | TRBV7-3 | . | TGTGCCAGCAGCTTAAGGCAAGGAAGGTGGCGGACTAGCACAGATACGCAGTATTTT | CASSLRQGRWRTSTDTQYF
many | TRBJ2-2 | TRBV7-6 | TRBD2 | TGTGCCAGCAGCGGACTAGCGGGAGGAGGCGGGGAGCTGTTTTTT | CASSGLAGGGGELFF
many | TRBJ2-7 | TRBV6-2/TRBV6-3 | TRBD1 | TGCGCCAGCAGTCGACAGGGTACCTACGAGCAGTACTTC | CASSRQGTYEQYF
many | TRBJ1-6 | TRBV12-3/TRBV12-4 | . | TGTGCCAGCAGTTACTGGGATTCACCCCTCCACTTT | CASSYWDSPLHF
many | TRBJ1-2 | TRBV27 | . | TGTGCCAGCACTTCAGCCGGGACACCCAAGGGCTACACCTTC | CASTSAGTPKGYTF
many | TRBJ2-2 | TRBV27 | TRBD1 | TGTGCCAGCAGTTTAGTAGGGGGCGGCACCGGGGAGCTGTTTTTT | CASSLVGGGTGELFF
many | TRBJ1-2 | TRBV28 | . | TGTGCCAGCAGTTTCATAGAAAATGGCTACACCTTC | CASSFIENGYTF
many | TRBJ1-5 | TRBV10-3 | . | TGTGCCATCCGAGTGACTCAAGGGTTCCCCCAGCATTTT | CAIRVTQGFPQHF
. | TRBJ2-7 | TRBV6-1 | . | TGTGCCAGCCTCGATCGGGGGGCGCATCGCGAGCAGTACTTC | CASLDRGAHREQYF
many | TRBJ2-7 | TRBV28 | . | TGTGCCAGCAGCGATGCCTTGACTGCCGGGTACGAGCAGTACTTC | CASSDALTAGYEQYF
many | TRBJ2-7 | TRBV6-1 | . | TGTGCCAGCAGAGATACAGGCCGTAGCTCCTACGAGCAGTACTTC | CASRDTGRSSYEQYF
many | TRBJ2-5 | TRBV28 | . | TGTGCCAGCAGTCGAAGACCTGACCAAGAGACCCAGTACTTC | CASSRRPDQETQYF
many | TRBJ2-5 | TRBV7-8 | . | TGTGCCAGCGAACCGGGTATACAAGAGACCCAGTACTTC | CASEPGIQETQYF
. | TRBJ2-5 | TRBV6-1 | TRBD2 | TGTGCCAGCAGTGAAATGACTAGCAGAGAGACCCAGTACTTC | CASSEMTSRETQYF
. | TRBJ1-1 | TRBV2 | . | TGTGCCAGCGGAGGTGCCTCGGACACTGAAGCTTTCTTT | CASGGASDTEAFF
few | TRBJ1-1 | TRBV30 | TRBD1 | TGTGCCTGGCAAGGACAGGGAGAAACTGAAGCTTTCTTT | CAWQGQGETEAFF
. | TRBJ1-5 | TRBV28 | . | TGTGCCAGCAGCCGGTACAACGGGGGCAGGAATCAGCCCCAGCATTTT | CASSRYNGGRNQPQHF
many | TRBJ1-2 | TRBV27 | . | TGTGCCAGCAGTGTGGACCGCCTCAATGGCTACACCTTC | CASSVDRLNGYTF
. | TRBJ1-1 | TRBV6-5 | TRBD1 | TGTGCCAGCAGTTCCCAGGACAGGGCGACTGAAGCTTTCTTT | CASSSQDRATEAFF
many | TRBJ2-7 | TRBV9 | TRBD1 | TGTGCCAGCAGTGCCGGGACAGGGATCATCTACGAGCAGTACTTC | CASSAGTGIIYEQYF
. | TRBJ1-5 | TRBV19 | . | TGTGTCAGTAGTTTTCGGGTGTATGGGCCCCAGCATTTT | CVSSFRVYGPQHF